What follows is one T cell receptor (beta chain) and its context. Its matching antigen is unknown. The data were taken from a study of T cell responses to AZD1222 COVID-19 vaccine. Points from the study as a whole: Across spike, vaccine-associated CD4 TCRs were found, dominant at 160-218 and 743-854. Just 5 to 7 AZD1222 recipients were seropositive at baseline.

This table comes from immunoSEQ multiplex PCR, and its TCRdb copy is limited to in-frame clones, with some not included. The sample has about 190,000 clones, 90% to 95% seen once. After removal of 6 bases from V and 0 bases from J, the junction contained 9 bases not matched to a gene. Looked up from germline, CDR1 is SNHLY and CDR2 is FYNNEI. The CDR3 covers 16 residues. The sample in question was peripheral blood, obtained on day 0 of AZD1222 vaccination. The chain couples TRBV2 to TRBJ1-1; 8 nucleotides align to TRBD1. The TCR originated in an adult in good health. CDR3 sequence: CASRPRQGPLNTEAFF. The CDR3 DNA is TGTGCCAGCAGACCTCGACAGGGGCCGCTGAACACTGAAGCTTTCTTT.